The next 30 T cell receptor beta chains were all read from a single sample in a study of beta chain features in type 1 diabetes. Points from the study as a whole: TCRB CDR3 length was moderately but significantly reduced in all four CD4+ subsets of Type 1 diabetes patients.

All of the isolated RNA was reverse transcribed, so expressed TCRB transcripts were sequenced. Some clones are missing from TCRdb's copy, which holds only in-frame ones; the method was immunoSEQ multiplex PCR. The table shows 100,000 to 150,000 clones, with roughly 10% occurring only once. No antigens are known for them. Sequenced material: central memory CD4+ T cells from blood. Receptor source: a man between 25 and 39 years old with type 1 diabetes.

This clone has just a few counts. The V gene is TRBV4-3, the J gene TRBJ1-1; no clear D. Germline V lookup: CDR1 LGHNA, CDR2 YSLEER. V was clipped by 0 bases and J by 1 base, with 9 bases between them. The CDR3 is made up of 15 amino acids. CDR3 in amino acids: CASSQDRGRNTEAFF. The CDR3 region has the DNA TGCGCCAGCAGCCAAGATCGTGGGCGGAACACTGAAGCTTTCTTT.

This chain connects TRBV2 to TRBJ2-2; D is perhaps TRBD1 (6 bases). The V end lost 5 bases, the J end lost 4 bases, and 14 bases lay between the germline ends. Germline lookup yields CDR1 SNHLY and CDR2 FYNNEI. The CDR3 is 15 amino acids. Here the CDR3 DNA reads TGTGCCAGCAGTTCAACAGGGAGAGGCACCGGGGAGCTGTTTTTT. Protein: CASSSTGRGTGELFF.

The V and J genes are TRBV28 and TRBJ2-1; 8 nucleotides match TRBD2. Unmatched junction bases numbered 5, after V lost 7 bases and J lost 3 bases. Germline V CDR1 and CDR2: MDHEN, SYDVKM. CDR3 length: 14 residues. The CDR3, as DNA: TGTGCCAGCACCGGACGGGGGGGCTACAATGAGCAGTTCTTC. Amino acids: CASTGRGGYNEQFF. The full variable domain, in which reference TRBV28 and TRBJ2-1 provide the parts outside the CDR3, is DVKVTQSSRYLVKRTGEKVFLECVQDMDHENMFWYRQDPGLGLRLIYFSYDVKMKEKGDIPEGYSVSREKKERFSLILESASTNQTSMYLCASTGRGGYNEQFFGPGTRLTVL.

This rearrangement joins TRBV18 to TRBJ1-2; a weak D match, TRBD1 (5 bases). This CDR3 contains 13 residues. Germline-derived CDR1 and CDR2 are KGHSH and LQKENI. Trimming removed 2 bases at V and 7 bases at J, with 11 bases between. This CDR3 reads CASSPDRSAGYTF. The CDR3 DNA sequence: TGTGCCAGCTCACCAGACAGATCTGCTGGCTACACCTTC.

This clone has a handful of counts. The rearrangement joins TRBV4-3 to TRBJ2-6; 7 bases fit TRBD2. Trimming removed 4 bases from V and 4 bases from J; junction bases left unmatched: 13. This CDR3 contains 18 residues. Germline V gene lookup returns CDR1 LGHNA and CDR2 YSLEER. Here the CDR3 DNA reads TGCGCCAGCAGCCCTTCGGGGGGTCGTTCGTCAGGGGCCAACGTCCTGACTTTC. It encodes CASSPSGGRSSGANVLTF.

The rearrangement uses TRBV2 and TRBJ1-6; D remains ambiguous. CDR3 size: 14 residues. V lost 5 bases and J 7 bases, leaving 12 bases between the germline ends. Germline loops: CDR1 SNHLY, CDR2 FYNNEI. The CDR3 spells CASSPTRENSPLHF. The DNA of the CDR3 is TGTGCCAGCAGTCCAACCCGAGAAAATTCACCCCTCCACTTT.

This clone was counted between two and nine times. The chain links TRBV6-5 to TRBJ2-3; TRBD1 matches at 9 bases. CDR3 size: 13 residues. Looked up from germline, CDR1 is MNHEY and CDR2 is SVGAGI. DNA for the CDR3: TGTGCTGTAACAGGGGGCATGACAGATACGCAGTATTTT. Protein product: CAVTGGMTDTQYF.

Concerning this clone itself: The sample holds other DNA sequences that translate to the same CDR3. DNA for the CDR3: TGTGCCAGCAGTCTAGACAGGAACACAGATACGCAGTATTTT. This codes for CASSLDRNTDTQYF. V gene TRBV28 combines with J gene TRBJ2-3; possible D gene TRBD1, 6 bases. This CDR3 is 14 amino acids long. Germline loops: CDR1 MDHEN, CDR2 SYDVKM. Deletions cut 5 bases from V and 2 bases from J, with 11 bases between.

This clone was seen more than once but under ten times. CDR3 sequence (DNA): TGTGCCAGCAGCGCCCAGACCGAGGCTGAAGCTTTCTTT. It encodes CASSAQTEAEAFF. This chain links TRBV7-9 with TRBJ1-1, with unresolved D. CDR1 SEHNR and CDR2 FQNEAQ come from the germline V gene (reference sequence). The CDR3 is 13 amino acids. The V end lost 5 bases, the J end lost 6 bases, and 13 bases lay between the germline ends.

This clone has a handful of counts. This rearrangement joins TRBV2 to TRBJ2-3, with unresolved D. The CDR3 is made up of 13 amino acids. The V end lost 3 bases, the J end lost 2 bases, and 6 bases lay between the germline ends. The germline V gene encodes CDR1 SNHLY and CDR2 FYNNEI. The CDR3 sequence is CASSDYSTDTQYF. DNA of the CDR3: TGTGCCAGCAGTGATTATTCCACAGATACGCAGTATTTT. The full variable domain, its missing parts supplied by reference TRBV2 and TRBJ2-3, is EPEVTQTPSHQVTQMGQEVILRCVPISNHLYFYWYRQILGQKVEFLVSFYNNEISEKSEIFDDQFSVERPDGSNFTLKIRSTKLEDSAMYFCASSDYSTDTQYFGPGTRLTVL.

This clone was found a few times. This chain connects TRBV6-6 to TRBJ2-1, with D unresolved. The CDR3 consists of 14 residues. With 6 bases removed from V and 4 bases from J, the gap between germline ends came to 13 bases. The germline CDR1 and CDR2 sequences are MNHNY and SVGAGI (reference sequence). The CDR3 loop reads CASRQARSYNEQFF. In DNA, the CDR3 is TGTGCCAGCAGGCAAGCCCGATCTTACAATGAGCAGTTCTTC.

This chain uses TRBV10-3 with TRBJ2-3; D possibly corresponds to TRBD2 (5 bases). The CDR3 consists of 12 residues. Germline loops: CDR1 ENHRY, CDR2 SYGVKD. The ends were cut back, 7 bases at V and 3 bases at J, with 8 bases in the middle. The CDR3 reads CAITGETDTQYF. CDR3 bases: TGTGCCATCACCGGGGAAACAGATACGCAGTATTTT.

In this sample, this clone turned up a few times. The chain has TRBV4-1 and TRBJ2-7, with D maybe TRBD2 (5 bases). The V gene's germline CDR1 is MGHRA and CDR2 YSYEKL. The CDR3 spans 14 residues. Trimming pared 6 bases from V and 5 bases from J, leaving 17 bases between. This chain's CDR3 is CASSPGNRLDEQYF. The CDR3 DNA reads TGCGCCAGCAGTCCCGGGAACCGCCTGGACGAGCAGTACTTC.

There are a few counts of this clone. V and J are TRBV2 and TRBJ1-6; tentative D call: TRBD1 (5 bases). V lost 5 bases to trimming and J lost 7 bases, with 15 bases between them. The length of the CDR3 is 15 residues. The germline V gene encodes CDR1 SNHLY and CDR2 FYNNEI. Written as DNA, the CDR3 is TGTGCCAGCAGTCCGCAGGGTGGGTACAATTCACCCCTCCACTTT. It encodes CASSPQGGYNSPLHF.

As concerns this clone: The junction and the germline gene differ at one end; a read error may be behind it. CDR3 sequence (DNA): TGTGCCAGCAGCGTAGAAGGGTCAGCGGGGGCCTACACAGATACGCAGTATTTT. Translating it yields CASSVEGSAGAYTDTQYF. V and J are TRBV11-2 and TRBJ2-3; 8 bases are shared with TRBD2. The CDR3 spans 18 residues. Germline V CDR1 and CDR2: SGHAT, FQNNGV.

This clone was detected only a few times. This chain uses TRBV11-2 with TRBJ2-5, with 9 bases matching TRBD2. The CDR3 sequence is 14 residues long. Trimming removed 5 bases from V and 4 bases from J; junction bases left unmatched: 5. Per the germline V gene, CDR1 is SGHAT and CDR2 is FQNNGV. For the CDR3, the DNA is TGTGCCAGCAGCCGGACTAGCGCGACAGAGACCCAGTACTTC. It is translated as CASSRTSATETQYF.

This chain joins TRBV5-1 and TRBJ2-7; 7 nucleotides agree with TRBD1. This CDR3 is built from 14 residues. The V gene end was trimmed by 4 bases and the J gene end by 3 bases; junction bases not matched to a gene: 7. Germline V gives CDR1 SGHRS, CDR2 YFSETQ. The CDR3 spells CASSRPGQNYEQYF. CDR3 in DNA: TGCGCCAGCAGCCGCCCGGGACAGAACTACGAGCAGTACTTC.

This clone was found a few times. The chain links TRBV11-2 to TRBJ1-3; TRBD1 aligns across 9 bases. The CDR3 extends over 16 amino acids. Germline CDR1 and CDR2: SGHAT and FQNNGV. V lost 4 bases to trimming and J lost 0 bases; unmatched junction nucleotides: 4. In DNA, the CDR3 is TGTGCCAGCAGCTACGGACAGGGGCTCTCTGGAAACACCATATATTTT. Translated: CASSYGQGLSGNTIYF.

This clone was picked up a small number of times. The V gene is TRBV29-1, the J gene TRBJ1-5; D not resolved. V shed 0 bases and J shed 6 bases, with 6 bases lying between them. Per the germline V gene, CDR1 is SQVTM and CDR2 is ANQGSEA. The CDR3 has 12 residues. This CDR3 is CSVEDPGQPQHF. DNA of the CDR3: TGCAGCGTTGAAGACCCGGGTCAGCCCCAGCATTTT.

This clone was counted a few times. The chain links TRBV12-5 to TRBJ2-2, with D unresolved. This CDR3 is 13 amino acids long. Per germline, CDR1 LGHNT and CDR2 FRNRAP. Trimming took 2 bases from V and 2 from J, leaving 3 bases between them. The CDR3 here is CASGLPNTGELFF. CDR3 in DNA: TGTGCTAGTGGTTTGCCAAACACCGGGGAGCTGTTTTTT.

The chain has TRBV2 and TRBJ2-5; 10 nucleotides match TRBD1. Germline CDR1 reads SNHLY; CDR2 reads FYNNEI. This CDR3 region has 15 residues. J lost 6 bases, V lost 6 bases, and 10 bases had no gene match. The CDR3 DNA is TGTGCCAGCAGCGCCAAGACAGGGGGCGAGAAGACCCAGTACTTC. This sequence encodes CASSAKTGGEKTQYF.

This clone came up many times. This sample also contains other DNA sequences that code for the same CDR3. The genes are TRBV29-1 and TRBJ1-3, with D unclear. Deletions cut 3 bases from V and 4 bases from J, with 4 bases between. The CDR3 sequence is 11 residues long. Per the germline V gene, CDR1 is SQVTM and CDR2 is ANQGSEA. The CDR3 spells CSVDLGNTIYF. The CDR3 nucleotides are TGCAGCGTTGATCTCGGAAACACCATATATTTT. The full variable domain, completed using reference TRBV29-1 and TRBJ1-3, is SAVISQKPSRDICQRGTSLTIQCQVDSQVTMMFWYRQQPGQSLTLIATANQGSEATYESGFVIDKFPISRPNLTFSTLTVSNMSPEDSSIYLCSVDLGNTIYFGEGSWLTVV.

This clone was counted between two and nine times. The chain uses TRBV7-9 and TRBJ1-1; tentative D call: TRBD1 (5 bases). Per germline, CDR1 SEHNR and CDR2 FQNEAQ (reference sequence). The V end was cut by 5 bases, the J end by 6 bases, with 10 bases between. The CDR3 spans 12 residues. The CDR3 DNA follows: TGTGCCAGCAGCCCAGACAGACCTGAAGCTTTCTTT. Encoded protein: CASSPDRPEAFF. Full variable domain (rest looked up from reference TRBV7-9 and TRBJ1-1): DTGVSQNPRHKITKRGQNVTFRCDPISEHNRLYWYRQTLGQGPEFLTYFQNEAQLEKSRLLSDRFSAERPKGSFSTLEIQRTEQGDSAMYLCASSPDRPEAFFGQGTRLTVV.

The V gene is TRBV11-3, the J gene TRBJ2-1, with D perhaps TRBD2 (6 bases). Trimming shortened V by 3 bases and J by 9 bases, and 18 bases separated the two germline ends. CDR1 is SGHNT, CDR2 YENEEA, per germline. The CDR3 spans 15 residues. The CDR3 DNA follows: TGTGCCAGCAGCTTTGGTTCGGGGGTGGGGCGTGAGCAGTTCTTC. Translating it yields CASSFGSGVGREQFF.

The table lists this clone with a few counts. The rearrangement links TRBV2 to TRBJ1-4; 7 nucleotides match TRBD1. Germline loops: CDR1 SNHLY, CDR2 FYNNEI. This CDR3 is built from 16 residues. The J segment lost 7 bases and the V segment lost 6 bases, leaving 14 bases of the junction unmatched. CDR3 in amino acids: CASSALTGLLSEKLFF. In nucleotides, the CDR3 is TGTGCCAGCAGCGCCTTGACAGGGCTTCTTAGTGAAAAACTGTTTTTT.

This clone has just a few counts. The genes are TRBV28 and TRBJ2-7; 9 bases line up with TRBD1. The CDR3 is 14 amino acids. The V segment lost 5 bases and the J segment 3 bases; nucleotides outside the gene matches: 5. Germline V gene sequence: CDR1 MDHEN, CDR2 SYDVKM. CDR3 sequence: CASSLLGQGYEQYF. The CDR3 nucleotides read TGTGCCAGCAGTCTCCTGGGACAGGGCTACGAGCAGTACTTC.

This rearrangement joins TRBV5-4 to TRBJ2-5; 9 bases are shared with TRBD2. The J segment lost 9 bases and the V segment lost 3 bases, leaving 12 bases of the junction unmatched. This CDR3 spans 15 amino acids. The germline gives CDR1 SGHNT, CDR2 YYREEE (reference sequence). The DNA of the CDR3 is TGTGCCAGCAGCTCCCCTAATGGCGGGGGGGCGCCCCAGTACTTC. It encodes CASSSPNGGGAPQYF.

The chain has TRBV29-1 and TRBJ2-7; TRBD2 matches at 12 bases. Germline assignment: CDR1 SQVTM and CDR2 ANQGSEA. This CDR3 is built from 14 residues. J gave up 0 bases and V 5 bases, and 2 bases lay outside the gene matches. DNA for the CDR3: TGCAGCGTTCGGACTAGCGGGGACTCCTACGAGCAGTACTTC. It is translated as CSVRTSGDSYEQYF.

In this sample, this clone turned up a few times. The genes are TRBV6-6 and TRBJ2-1, with a weak D call TRBD2 (6 bases). V dropped 4 bases and J dropped 12 bases, with 10 bases sitting between them. The CDR3 is made up of 11 amino acids. CDR1 is MNHNY and CDR2 is SVGAGI in the germline V gene (reference sequence). This CDR3 is CASSSGERQFF. The CDR3 DNA reads TGTGCCAGCAGTTCGGGGGAAAGGCAGTTCTTC.

This clone was seen only a few times. This sequence joins TRBV9 and TRBJ1-1, with TRBD1 matching 9 bases. CDR1 and CDR2 from the germline V gene are SGDLS and YYNGEE. The CDR3 covers 18 residues. V was pared by 0 bases and J by 7 bases, with 16 bases of the junction left unmatched. In nucleotides, the CDR3 is TGTGCCAGCAGCGTAGATCCACCAGGACGGGACAGGGTCTTTGAAGCTTTCTTT. This gives the protein CASSVDPPGRDRVFEAFF.